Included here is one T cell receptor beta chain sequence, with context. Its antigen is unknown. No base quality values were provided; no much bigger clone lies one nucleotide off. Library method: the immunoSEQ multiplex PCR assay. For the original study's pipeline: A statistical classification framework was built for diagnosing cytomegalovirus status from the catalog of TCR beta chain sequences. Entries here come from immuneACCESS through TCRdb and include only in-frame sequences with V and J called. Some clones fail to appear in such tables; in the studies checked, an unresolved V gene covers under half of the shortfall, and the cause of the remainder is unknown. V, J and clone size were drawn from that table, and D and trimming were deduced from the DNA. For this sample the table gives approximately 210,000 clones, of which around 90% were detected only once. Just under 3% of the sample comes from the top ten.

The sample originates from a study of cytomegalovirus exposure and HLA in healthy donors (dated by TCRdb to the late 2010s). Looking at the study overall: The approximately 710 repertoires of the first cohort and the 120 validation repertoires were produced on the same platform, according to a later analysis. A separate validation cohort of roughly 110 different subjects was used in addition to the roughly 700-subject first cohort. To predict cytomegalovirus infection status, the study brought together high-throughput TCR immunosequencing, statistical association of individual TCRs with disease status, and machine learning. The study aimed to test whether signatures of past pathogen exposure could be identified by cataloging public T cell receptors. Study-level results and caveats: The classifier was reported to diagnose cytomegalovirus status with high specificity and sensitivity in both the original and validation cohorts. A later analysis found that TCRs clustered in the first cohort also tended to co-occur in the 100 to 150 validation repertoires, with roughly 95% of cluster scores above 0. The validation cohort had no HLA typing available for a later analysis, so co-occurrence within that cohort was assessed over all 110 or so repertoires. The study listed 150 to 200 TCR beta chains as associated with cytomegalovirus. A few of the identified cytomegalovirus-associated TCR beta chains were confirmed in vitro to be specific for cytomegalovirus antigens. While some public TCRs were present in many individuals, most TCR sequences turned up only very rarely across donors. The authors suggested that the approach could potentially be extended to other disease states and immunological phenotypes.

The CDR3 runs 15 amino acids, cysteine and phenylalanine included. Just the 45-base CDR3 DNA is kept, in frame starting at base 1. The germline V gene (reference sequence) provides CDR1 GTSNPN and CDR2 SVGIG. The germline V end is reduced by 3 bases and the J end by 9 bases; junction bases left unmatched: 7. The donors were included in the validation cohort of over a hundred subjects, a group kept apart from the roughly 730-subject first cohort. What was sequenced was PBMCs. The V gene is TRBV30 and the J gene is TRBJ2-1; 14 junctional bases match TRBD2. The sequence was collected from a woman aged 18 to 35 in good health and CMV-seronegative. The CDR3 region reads CAWSAGLAGGGEQFF. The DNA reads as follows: TGTGCCTGGAGCGCCGGACTAGCGGGAGGAGGTGAGCAGTTCTTC.